One and the same sample provided the 17 T cell receptor beta chains below, sequenced in a study of control samples from healthy donors and cancer patients. Clones were sequenced by immunoSEQ multiplex PCR, and TCRdb holds only the in-frame ones, with some missing. The sample holds 11,000 to 15,000 clones, about 72% seen once. Sample: formalin-fixed, paraffin-embedded tissue. The receptors were gathered from a female donor with lung cancer.

The rearrangement links TRBV5-1 to TRBJ2-1, with 9 bases lining up with TRBD2. The CDR3 contains 15 residues. With V trimmed by 1 base and J by 8 bases, 7 bases remained unmatched. Germline CDR1 reads SGHRS; CDR2 reads YFSETQ. The CDR3 DNA reads as TGCGCCAGCAGCTTGCTGCGGGGGGGCCTCGATGAGCAGTTCTTC. Amino acid sequence: CASSLLRGGLDEQFF.

J is TRBJ2-2 and V is TRBV9, with 8 positions matching TRBD2. This CDR3 spans 16 amino acids. Germline V lookup: CDR1 SGDLS, CDR2 YYNGEE. V trimming: 0 bases; J trimming: 4 bases; junction bases outside the gene matches: 5. The CDR3 sequence: CASSVASGRGTGELFF. The CDR3 DNA sequence: TGTGCCAGCAGCGTAGCAAGCGGGAGAGGCACCGGGGAGCTGTTTTTT.

This chain uses TRBV5-1 with TRBJ1-2; no definite D call. CDR3 length: 12 amino acids. V lost 0 bases and J 5 bases, leaving 5 bases between the germline ends. Germline V lookup: CDR1 SGHRS, CDR2 YFSETQ. CDR3 nucleotide sequence: TGCGCCAGCAGCTTGGATCGTTATGGCTACACCTTC. This translates into CASSLDRYGYTF.

J is TRBJ2-7 and V is TRBV7-6; 8 bases are shared with TRBD1. CDR3 size: 14 residues. Losses at the gene ends were 5 bases for V and 3 bases for J; bases not matched to a gene: 6. The germline gives CDR1 SGHVS, CDR2 FNYEAQ. The DNA of the CDR3 is TGTGCCAGCAGCGACCGACAGGGGTTCTACGAGCAGTACTTC. This codes for CASSDRQGFYEQYF.

CDR3 in DNA: TGTGCCAGCAGCCCCGTGGGGGTATCCTACAATGAGCAGTTCTTC. This codes for CASSPVGVSYNEQFF. This chain connects TRBV9 to TRBJ2-1; D may match TRBD1 or TRBD2 (5 bases each). Germline V gene sequence: CDR1 SGDLS, CDR2 YYNGEE. V lost 4 bases and J lost 1, with 12 bases in between. The CDR3 length is 15 residues.

CDR3 region: CASGLQTSWGNEQFF. Here the CDR3 DNA reads TGTGCCAGCGGACTGCAGACTAGCTGGGGGAATGAGCAGTTCTTC. This sequence joins TRBV27 and TRBJ2-1, with 7 bases identical to TRBD2. The J segment lost 7 bases and the V segment lost 8 bases, leaving 14 bases of the junction unmatched. Germline CDR1 reads MNHEY; CDR2 reads SMNVEV (reference sequence). The CDR3 has 15 residues.

This clone was observed a few times. J is TRBJ2-5 and V is TRBV9, with 7 bases identical to TRBD1. The CDR3 spans 15 residues. After removal of 4 bases from V and 5 bases from J, the junction contained 11 bases not matched to a gene. Germline CDR1 is SGDLS and CDR2 is YYNGEE. Written as DNA, the CDR3 is TGTGCCAGCAGCCTCCAGACAGGGCCCCCGGAGACCCAGTACTTC. Its protein is CASSLQTGPPETQYF.

The V and J genes are TRBV30 and TRBJ1-2; TRBD1 aligns across 7 bases. CDR1 is GTSNPN and CDR2 is SVGIG in the germline V gene (reference sequence). V was pared by 0 bases and J by 7 bases, with 2 bases of the junction left unmatched. The CDR3 has 12 amino acids. DNA of the CDR3: TGTGCCTGGAGTGTAGGGGGCTCTGGCTACACCTTC. Translation gives CAWSVGGSGYTF.

The CDR3 reads CASSLAVGGPGELFF. DNA for the CDR3: TGTGCCAGCAGCTTGGCCGTGGGAGGGCCCGGGGAGCTGTTTTTT. The rearrangement uses TRBV5-6 and TRBJ2-2, with TRBD2 matching 7 bases. Germline loops: CDR1 SGHDT, CDR2 YYEEEE. The V and J ends lost 0 bases and 6 bases, in that order; junction bases with no gene match: 5. This CDR3 has 15 amino acids.

V is TRBV6-2 or TRBV6-3 and J is TRBJ1-5; D is unclear. The CDR3 sequence is 12 residues long. The V and J ends lost 5 bases and 7 bases respectively, with 9 bases between them. The germline CDR1 and CDR2 sequences are MNHEY and SVGEGT. The CDR3 here is CASSQVLQPQHF. CDR3 sequence (DNA): TGTGCCAGCAGTCAAGTTCTGCAGCCCCAGCATTTT.

V usage is TRBV3-1 (or the pseudogene TRBV3-2) and J usage is TRBJ1-2, with D unresolved. CDR3 size: 14 residues. With 1 base removed from V and 7 bases from J, the gap between germline ends came to 13 bases. Germline assignment: CDR1 LGHDT and CDR2 YNNKEL (reference sequence). The CDR3 nucleotides read TGTGCCAGCAGCCAAGGACAAGGGTTGCGTGGCTACACCTTC. Translating it yields CASSQGQGLRGYTF.

V gene TRBV11-1 combines with J gene TRBJ2-7; a weak D match, TRBD2 (5 bases). V shed 7 bases and J shed 3 bases, with 16 bases lying between them. The germline gives CDR1 SGHAT, CDR2 FQDESV (reference sequence). The CDR3 loop spans 14 amino acids. CDR3 sequence (DNA): TGTGCCAGCACCCGGACTCCCGTGAGCTACGAGCAGTACTTC. It encodes CASTRTPVSYEQYF. The variable domain in full, with the rest retrieved from reference TRBV11-1 and TRBJ2-7, is EAEVAQSPRYKITEKSQAVAFWCDPISGHATLYWYRQILGQGPELLVQFQDESVVDDSQLPKDRFSAERLKGVDSTLKIQPAELGDSAMYLCASTRTPVSYEQYFGPGTRLTVT.

The V call is TRBV6-2 or TRBV6-3, the J call TRBJ1-2; maybe TRBD1 (6 bases). Germline CDR1 and CDR2: MNHEY and SVGEGT. V shed 5 bases and J shed 7 bases, with 38 bases lying between them. This CDR3 region has 21 residues. The CDR3 loop reads CASSTPADLISDQTGLGGYTF. CDR3 nucleotides: TGTGCCAGCAGTACTCCGGCGGACCTTATATCCGACCAGACAGGTTTGGGTGGCTACACCTTC.

V is TRBV25-1 and J is TRBJ2-7; D not certain. The CDR3 has 14 amino acids. The V gene lost 5 bases and the J gene lost 1 base, with 12 bases spanning the gap. CDR1 MGHDK and CDR2 SYGVNS come from the germline V gene. The CDR3 region has the DNA TGTGCCAGCAGTCGACTCTCTACTTCCTACGAGCAGTACTTC. Translated: CASSRLSTSYEQYF.

Remarks on this clone: Other DNA variants within this sample encode the same CDR3. The chain employs TRBV20-1 and TRBJ2-3, with 12 nucleotides matching TRBD2. Germline V gives CDR1 DFQATT, CDR2 SNEGSKA (reference sequence). The ends lost 3 bases at V and 0 bases at J; junction bases unmatched: 10. The CDR3 spans 18 residues. The CDR3: CSASFLAGGPFSTDTQYF. The CDR3 coding sequence is TGCAGTGCTAGTTTCCTAGCGGGAGGGCCCTTCAGCACAGATACGCAGTATTTT.

This rearrangement joins TRBV9 to TRBJ2-3; D uncertain. The germline V gene has CDR1 SGDLS and CDR2 YYNGEE. Trimming shortened V by 0 bases and J by 11 bases, and 19 bases separated the two germline ends. The CDR3 runs to 15 residues. The CDR3 DNA sequence: TGTGCCAGCAGCGTAGTCTCGTCTGGCTCCCAGGAGCAGTATTTT. Amino acids: CASSVVSSGSQEQYF.

V usage is TRBV10-3 and J usage is TRBJ1-2; D perhaps matches TRBD1 (5 bases). V gave up 4 bases and J gave up 8 bases, with 11 bases separating them. The CDR3 totals 12 residues. Germline V lookup: CDR1 ENHRY, CDR2 SYGVKD. The CDR3, as DNA: TGTGCCATCAGTGCTATGGGGCGCGGCTACACCTTC. Its translation is CAISAMGRGYTF.